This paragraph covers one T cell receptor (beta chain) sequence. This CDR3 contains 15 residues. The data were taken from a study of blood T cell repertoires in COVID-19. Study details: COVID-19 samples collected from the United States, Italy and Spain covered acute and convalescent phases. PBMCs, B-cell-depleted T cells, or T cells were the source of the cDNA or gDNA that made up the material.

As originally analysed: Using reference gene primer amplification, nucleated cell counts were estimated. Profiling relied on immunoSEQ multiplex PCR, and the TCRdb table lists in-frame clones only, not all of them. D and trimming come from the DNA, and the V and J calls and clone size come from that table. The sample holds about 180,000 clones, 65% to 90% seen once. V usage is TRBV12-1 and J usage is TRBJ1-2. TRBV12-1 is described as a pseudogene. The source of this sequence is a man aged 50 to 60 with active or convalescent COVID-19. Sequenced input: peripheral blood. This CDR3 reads CASRKGGADGYGYTF. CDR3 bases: TGTGCCAGCAGGAAGGGAGGGGCGGACGGTTATGGCTACACCTTC.